This T cell receptor (beta chain) is drawn from a study of tumor and adjacent non-tumor tissue in lung cancer. Study at large: Samples averaged around 4.2 million productive TCRbeta reads each.

A modified ARM-PCR protocol with three rounds of nested PCR amplified TCRbeta. Via MiXCR, TCRdb re-called the multiplex PCR reads, giving one row per CDR3 protein. Of over 80,000 distinct CDR3 sequences in the sample, about 77% were seen once. The CDR3 extends over 16 amino acids. Trimming stripped 3 bases from V and 9 bases from J, with 21 bases between. Germline CDR1 is MDHEN and CDR2 is SYDVKM. No cell sorting was done before RNA was extracted from the tissue. Distant lung tissue was collected more than 3 cm away from the tumor edge. This TCR derives from a woman between 50 and 59 years old with non-small cell lung cancer. This chain links TRBV28 with TRBJ1-3; TRBD1 is a possible D gene (6 bases). The sequenced material came from distant non-tumor lung tissue. CDR3 sequence (DNA): TGTGCCAGCAGTTTTTACAGGGCCCTCTCTGGATGCACCATATATTTT. Amino acid sequence: CASSFYRALSGCTIYF.